The source of this T cell receptor (beta chain) is a study of shared clonotypes between healthy human individuals. The germline V gene has CDR1 WNHNN and CDR2 SYGVQD (reference sequence). V lost 3 bases to trimming and J lost 2 bases, with 8 bases between them. CDR3 length: 13 residues. TCRdb's copy holds only in-frame clones and misses some; the assay was immunoSEQ multiplex PCR. The profile shows a few million clones, approximately 95% of them singletons. This receptor was taken from a man aged 18 to 35 in good health. Some clones in this sample may be carry-over from other donors' samples. Source material: naive CD4+ T cells from PBMCs. Subset specified: CD45RA+ positively selected. The chain employs TRBV10-1 and TRBJ2-7; D ambiguous. CDR3 bases: TGCGCCAGCAGTGAAACAGCCACCTACGAGCAGTACTTC. Residues: CASSETATYEQYF.